The 24 T cell receptor beta chains presented below share a single source sample, sequenced in a study of regulatory T cells in long-lasting Graves disease. Building of the TCR beta libraries involved iRepertoire HTBI primers and Arm-PCR of CDR3 regions. One entry per CDR3 protein results from TCRdb running MiXCR on the multiplex PCR reads. The data contain about 620,000 distinct CDR3 sequences, roughly 15% of them singletons. Time point noted: newly diagnosed GD, antithyroid drugs for less than 3 months. The TCR library was prepared using RNA isolated from PBMCs. These data were also filed under a second study, of T cells in Graves' hyperthyroidism and ophthalmopathy.

Sequenced here: peripheral blood mononuclear cells (PBMCs), sampled at new diagnosis, from a patient treated with antithyroid drugs. The origin of the receptors is a woman under 40 with Graves disease.

This chain connects TRBV14 to TRBJ2-7; a weak D match, TRBD2 (5 bases). This CDR3 region has 16 residues. V was trimmed by 1 base and J by 0 bases, leaving 13 bases between them. Germline V lookup: CDR1 SGHDN, CDR2 FVKESK. In nucleotides, the CDR3 is TGTGCCAGCAGCCAAGGATCTAGCTCCTACTCCTACGAGCAGTACTTC. Translation gives CASSQGSSSYSYEQYF.

The chain couples TRBV18 to TRBJ2-2; no reliable D call. The germline V gene encodes CDR1 KGHSH and CDR2 LQKENI. The CDR3 spans 15 residues. The V and J ends lost 3 bases and 2 bases respectively, with 10 bases between them. For the CDR3, the DNA is TGTGCCAGCTCACCGGTCAGCATTAACACCGGGGAGCTGTTTTTT. Its protein product is CASSPVSINTGELFF.

Concerning this clonotype itself: A much larger clone is a single base away; this may be a read error. The chain joins TRBV6-5 to TRBJ1-4; maybe TRBD1 (6 bases). With 2 bases removed from V and 9 bases from J, the gap between germline ends came to 10 bases. This CDR3 contains 13 residues. CDR1 MNHEY and CDR2 SVGAGI come from the germline V gene. The CDR3 region is CASSYERGKKLFF. The CDR3 DNA reads TGTGCCAGCAGTTACGAAAGGGGGAAAAAACTGTTTTTT.

The sample holds a few counts of this clonotype. CDR3 amino acids: CSAVTDLGDTQYF. Written as DNA, the CDR3 is TGCAGTGCTGTAACAGATCTCGGAGATACGCAGTATTTT. The chain carries TRBV20-1 and TRBJ2-3; D unresolved. The CDR3 is 13 residues long. V lost 5 bases to trimming and J lost 5 bases, with 14 bases between them. The germline V gene encodes CDR1 DFQATT and CDR2 SNEGSKA (reference sequence).

This clonotype was counted many times. The V gene is TRBV7-9, the J gene TRBJ1-4; maybe TRBD1 (5 bases). The germline CDR1 and CDR2 sequences are SEHNR and FQNEAQ (reference sequence). The CDR3 covers 15 residues. The ends were cut back, 4 bases at V and 4 bases at J, with 13 bases in the middle. The CDR3 loop reads CASSSNRDGNEKLFF. The CDR3 coding sequence is TGTGCCAGCAGCTCCAATCGGGACGGTAATGAAAAACTGTTTTTT. The variable domain in full, with the rest retrieved from reference TRBV7-9 and TRBJ1-4, is DTGVSQNPRHKITKRGQNVTFRCDPISEHNRLYWYRQTLGQGPEFLTYFQNEAQLEKSRLLSDRFSAERPKGSFSTLEIQRTEQGDSAMYLCASSSNRDGNEKLFFGSGTQLSVL.

V and J are TRBV2 and TRBJ2-2; 10 nucleotides align to TRBD1. The CDR3 is made up of 14 amino acids. J lost 6 bases, V lost 7 bases, and 5 bases had no gene match. The germline V gene encodes CDR1 SNHLY and CDR2 FYNNEI. CDR3 region: CASKGTGVPGELFF. Here the CDR3 DNA reads TGTGCCAGCAAAGGGACAGGGGTCCCCGGGGAGCTGTTTTTT.

This clonotype was counted ten times or more. The chain joins TRBV6-1 to TRBJ1-6; 9 positions match TRBD1. This CDR3 is built from 15 residues. Germline V lookup: CDR1 MNHNS, CDR2 SASEGT. V lost 2 bases, J lost 8 bases, and 4 bases stayed unmatched. The CDR3 DNA follows: TGTGCCAGCAGTGAAAGTTGGACAGGGGATTCACCCCTCCACTTT. This codes for CASSESWTGDSPLHF.

This clonotype was counted many times. The chain joins TRBV2 to TRBJ2-5, with 7 nucleotides matching TRBD1. Germline CDR1 is SNHLY and CDR2 is FYNNEI. This CDR3 region has 13 residues. With V trimmed by 7 bases and J by 2 bases, 4 bases remained unmatched. Here the CDR3 reads CASNVQGQETQYF. CDR3 bases: TGTGCCAGCAACGTACAGGGGCAAGAGACCCAGTACTTC.

The genes are TRBV27 and TRBJ2-3, with TRBD2 matching over 9 bases. J lost 2 bases, V lost 0 bases, and 3 bases had no gene match. CDR1 and CDR2 (germline): MNHEY, SMNVEV (reference sequence). The CDR3 loop spans 16 amino acids. The DNA of the CDR3 is TGTGCCAGCAGTTTATCGTCTAGCGGGGACACAGATACGCAGTATTTT. Amino acids: CASSLSSSGDTDTQYF.

The chain joins TRBV20-1 to TRBJ2-7; no clear D gene. V was shortened by 4 bases and J by 3 bases, with 7 bases between the two germline ends. CDR3 length: 11 residues. Germline V lookup: CDR1 DFQATT, CDR2 SNEGSKA (reference sequence). The CDR3, as DNA: TGCAGTGCTAAGGGAATCTACGAGCAGTACTTC. Encoded protein: CSAKGIYEQYF.

V gene TRBV28 combines with J gene TRBJ1-2; the D gene is possibly TRBD1 (5 bases). The CDR3 contains 13 residues. V lost 8 bases and J lost 3, with 13 bases in between. Looked up from germline, CDR1 is MDHEN and CDR2 is SYDVKM. The CDR3 protein is CASLDSTDYGYTF. CDR3 DNA sequence: TGTGCCAGCCTAGACAGCACCGACTATGGCTACACCTTC.

This clonotype has just a few counts. The chain couples TRBV7-8 to TRBJ1-2, with D perhaps matching TRBD1 (6 bases). The germline V gene encodes CDR1 SGHVS and CDR2 FQNEAQ. This CDR3 is 16 amino acids long. V lost 2 bases and J lost 0, with 13 bases in between. Here the CDR3 DNA reads TGTGCCAGCAGCTTAAGCAGGGGAGACACTAACTATGGCTACACCTTC. Its translation is CASSLSRGDTNYGYTF.

This rearrangement joins TRBV29-1 to TRBJ2-7; D is perhaps TRBD1 (5 bases). The V end lost 7 bases, the J end lost 1 base, and 17 bases lay between the germline ends. The CDR3 covers 14 residues. Germline V gene lookup returns CDR1 SQVTM and CDR2 ANQGSEA. This CDR3 reads CSATPDTESYEQYF. In DNA form, the CDR3 reads TGCAGCGCCACACCGGACACCGAATCCTACGAGCAGTACTTC.

This clonotype has more than one count but fewer than ten. The V call is TRBV28, the J call TRBJ2-7; 8 nucleotides align to TRBD1. CDR1 and CDR2 (germline): MDHEN, SYDVKM. V shed 6 bases, J shed 2 bases, and the junction held 6 bases outside the gene matches. The CDR3 has 14 amino acids. The CDR3 DNA is TGTGCCAGCAGGCGACAGGGGCTTGCCTACGAGCAGTACTTC. Translation gives CASRRQGLAYEQYF.

This clonotype was recorded at least ten times. This chain joins TRBV11-2 and TRBJ2-3; no clear D. Germline loops: CDR1 SGHAT, CDR2 FQNNGV. The CDR3 runs 13 residues. V lost 4 bases, J lost 2 bases, and 7 bases lay in between. CDR3 coding DNA: TGTGCCAGCAGCTGGGCCTACACAGATACGCAGTATTTT. Translating gives CASSWAYTDTQYF. The full variable domain, completed using reference TRBV11-2 and TRBJ2-3, is EAGVAQSPRYKIIEKRQSVAFWCNPISGHATLYWYQQILGQGPKLLIQFQNNGVVDDSQLPKDRFSAERLKGVDSTLKIQPAKLEDSAVYLCASSWAYTDTQYFGPGTRLTVL.

This clonotype has just a few counts. This chain joins TRBV25-1 and TRBJ2-2; D is possibly TRBD1 (5 bases). Trimming removed 2 bases from V and 2 bases from J, with 6 bases in between. The V gene's germline CDR1 is MGHDK and CDR2 SYGVNS. The CDR3 is 14 amino acids. The DNA for the CDR3 is TGTGCCAGCAGTGAACAGGGCAACACCGGGGAGCTGTTTTTT. It is translated as CASSEQGNTGELFF.

In this sample, this clonotype turned up many times. The J gene is TRBJ2-7, the V gene TRBV28; possible D gene TRBD2, 5 bases. This CDR3 has 13 amino acids. V was clipped by 3 bases and J by 2 bases, with 8 bases between them. Looked up from germline, CDR1 is MDHEN and CDR2 is SYDVKM. CDR3 DNA sequence: TGTGCCAGCAGTTTCCCCGGGACCTACGAGCAGTACTTC. Translated, it gives CASSFPGTYEQYF.

The table lists this clonotype with many counts. The rearrangement uses TRBV9 and TRBJ2-2; no clear D. The germline V and J ends were trimmed by 4 bases and 3 bases, with 10 bases remaining between them. The CDR3 is 14 residues long. CDR1 and CDR2 (germline): SGDLS, YYNGEE. The CDR3 here is CASSPRPHTGELFF. The CDR3 bases are TGTGCCAGCAGCCCGAGGCCCCACACCGGGGAGCTGTTTTTT.

In this sample, this clonotype turned up many times. The chain uses TRBV6-1 and TRBJ2-7, with 8 bases lining up with TRBD2. Germline V gene data show CDR1 as MNHNS and CDR2 as SASEGT. Unmatched junction bases numbered 3, after V lost 3 bases and J lost 2 bases. The length of the CDR3 is 14 residues. CDR3 nucleotide sequence: TGTGCCAGCAGTGATGGCGGGAGGCCCTACGAGCAGTACTTC. Residues: CASSDGGRPYEQYF.

This clonotype has ten or more counts. The V call is TRBV2, the J call TRBJ2-5; TRBD1 matches at 7 bases. From germline, CDR1 is SNHLY and CDR2 FYNNEI. The CDR3 runs 15 residues. V shed 0 bases, J shed 3 bases, and the junction held 4 bases outside the gene matches. CDR3 residues: CASSEAWTGKETQYF. As DNA, the CDR3 is TGTGCCAGCAGTGAAGCGTGGACAGGAAAAGAGACCCAGTACTTC.

This clonotype was detected many times. V usage is TRBV28 and J usage is TRBJ2-1; D may be TRBD1 (6 bases). Trimming cost V 6 bases and J 14 bases, with 14 bases left between them. The CDR3 is made up of 11 amino acids. The germline V gene has CDR1 MDHEN and CDR2 SYDVKM. The CDR3 sequence: CASSQQGSKFF. The DNA for the CDR3 is TGTGCCAGCAGCCAACAGGGTTCTAAGTTCTTC.

Concerning this clonotype: Mismatch with germline at one junction end may stem from a read error. CDR3 protein: CTSSSGEGRNTDTQYF. In DNA, the CDR3 is TGTACCAGCAGCTCGGGGGAGGGACGGAACACAGATACGCAGTATTTT. This sequence joins TRBV7-9 and TRBJ2-3; 7 bases line up with TRBD2. The V gene's germline CDR1 is SEHNR and CDR2 FQNEAQ (reference sequence). The CDR3 has 16 residues.

This clonotype was recorded many times. The chain links TRBV28 to TRBJ2-3; 7 positions match TRBD2. The trim removed 5 bases at V and 2 bases at J, leaving 7 bases unmatched. From germline, CDR1 is MDHEN and CDR2 SYDVKM. The CDR3 has 15 amino acids. CDR3 nucleotide sequence: TGTGCCAGCAGTCAGCGGGACCCACTCACAGATACGCAGTATTTT. It translates to CASSQRDPLTDTQYF. Together with reference TRBV28 and TRBJ2-3, the CDR3 gives the full variable domain: DVKVTQSSRYLVKRTGEKVFLECVQDMDHENMFWYRQDPGLGLRLIYFSYDVKMKEKGDIPEGYSVSREKKERFSLILESASTNQTSMYLCASSQRDPLTDTQYFGPGTRLTVL.

This clonotype turned up a few times. This sequence joins TRBV7-2 and TRBJ1-2; 8 nucleotides align to TRBD1. This CDR3 is 17 amino acids long. Per germline, CDR1 SGHTA and CDR2 FQGNSA. The V and J ends lost 5 bases and 3 bases, in that order; junction bases with no gene match: 14. This chain's CDR3 is CASSVQQGALGDYGYTF. The CDR3 DNA sequence: TGTGCCAGCAGCGTCCAGCAGGGGGCCCTTGGCGACTATGGCTACACCTTC.